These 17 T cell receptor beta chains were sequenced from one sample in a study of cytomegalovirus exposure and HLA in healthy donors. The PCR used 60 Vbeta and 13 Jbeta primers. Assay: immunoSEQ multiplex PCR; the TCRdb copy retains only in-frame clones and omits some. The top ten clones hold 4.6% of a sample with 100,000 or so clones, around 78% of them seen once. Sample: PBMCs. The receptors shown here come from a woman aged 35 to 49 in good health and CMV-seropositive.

CDR3 DNA sequence: TGTGCCAGCAGTGAGAGAAAACTCGATACGCAGTATTTT. Residues: CASSERKLDTQYF. This chain links TRBV6-1 with TRBJ2-3; D is ambiguous. The germline gives CDR1 MNHNS, CDR2 SASEGT. V shed 3 bases and J shed 6 bases, with 10 bases lying between them. This CDR3 comprises 13 residues.

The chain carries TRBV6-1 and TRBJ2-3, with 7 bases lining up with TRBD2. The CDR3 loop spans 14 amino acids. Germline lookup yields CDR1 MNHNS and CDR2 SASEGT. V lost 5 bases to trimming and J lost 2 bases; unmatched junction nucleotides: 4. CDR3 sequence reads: CASSRGGDTDTQYF. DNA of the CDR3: TGTGCCAGCAGTCGGGGAGGGGACACAGATACGCAGTATTTT.

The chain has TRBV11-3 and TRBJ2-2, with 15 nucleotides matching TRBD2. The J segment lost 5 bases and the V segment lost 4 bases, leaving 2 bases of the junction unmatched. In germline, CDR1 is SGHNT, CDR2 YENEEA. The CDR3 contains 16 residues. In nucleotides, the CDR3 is TGTGCCAGCAGCTACGGACTAGCGGGAGGGACCGGGGAGCTGTTTTTT. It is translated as CASSYGLAGGTGELFF.

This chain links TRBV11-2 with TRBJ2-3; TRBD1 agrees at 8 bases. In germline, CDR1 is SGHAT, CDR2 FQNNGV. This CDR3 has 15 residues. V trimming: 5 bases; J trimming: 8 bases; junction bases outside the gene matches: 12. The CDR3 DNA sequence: TGTGCCAGCAGCGCAACAGGGGGTCCCTTGGGTACGCAGTATTTT. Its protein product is CASSATGGPLGTQYF.

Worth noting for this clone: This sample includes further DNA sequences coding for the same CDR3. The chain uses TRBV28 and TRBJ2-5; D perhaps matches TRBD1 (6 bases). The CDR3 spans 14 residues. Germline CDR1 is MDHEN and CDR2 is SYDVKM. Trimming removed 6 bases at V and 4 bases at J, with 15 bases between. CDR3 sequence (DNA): TGTGCCAGCAGGACCACAGGGAGAGGAGAGACCCAGTACTTC. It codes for CASRTTGRGETQYF.

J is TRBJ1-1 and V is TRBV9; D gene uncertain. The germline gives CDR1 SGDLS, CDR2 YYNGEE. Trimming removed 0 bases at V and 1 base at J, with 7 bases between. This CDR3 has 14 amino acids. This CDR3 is CASSVAGSNTEAFF. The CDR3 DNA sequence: TGTGCCAGCAGCGTAGCAGGCTCGAACACTGAAGCTTTCTTT.

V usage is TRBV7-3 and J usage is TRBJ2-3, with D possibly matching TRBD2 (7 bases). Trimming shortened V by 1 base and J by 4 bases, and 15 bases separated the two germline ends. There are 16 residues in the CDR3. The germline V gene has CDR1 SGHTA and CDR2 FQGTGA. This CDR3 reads CASSLNGGGGPDTQYF. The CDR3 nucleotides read TGTGCCAGCAGCTTAAATGGAGGGGGGGGGCCAGATACGCAGTATTTT.

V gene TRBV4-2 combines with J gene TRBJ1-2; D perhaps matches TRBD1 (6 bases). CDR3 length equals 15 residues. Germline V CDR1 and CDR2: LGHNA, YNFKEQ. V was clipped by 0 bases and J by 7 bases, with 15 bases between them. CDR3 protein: CASSQDRQGIGGYTF. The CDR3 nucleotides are TGTGCCAGCAGCCAAGATAGGCAGGGGATCGGTGGCTACACCTTC.

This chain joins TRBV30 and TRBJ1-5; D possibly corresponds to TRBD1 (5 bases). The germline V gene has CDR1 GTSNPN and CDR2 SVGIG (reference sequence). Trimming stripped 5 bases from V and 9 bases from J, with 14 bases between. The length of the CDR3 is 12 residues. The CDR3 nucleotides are TGTGCCTGGGGGGCAGGGTCCGGGCCCCAGCATTTT. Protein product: CAWGAGSGPQHF.

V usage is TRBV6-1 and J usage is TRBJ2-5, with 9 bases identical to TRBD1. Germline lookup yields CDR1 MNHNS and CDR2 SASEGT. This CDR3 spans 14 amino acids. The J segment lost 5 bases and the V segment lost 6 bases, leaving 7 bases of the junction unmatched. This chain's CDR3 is CASRVQGAGETQYF. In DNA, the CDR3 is TGTGCCAGCAGGGTACAGGGGGCTGGGGAGACCCAGTACTTC.

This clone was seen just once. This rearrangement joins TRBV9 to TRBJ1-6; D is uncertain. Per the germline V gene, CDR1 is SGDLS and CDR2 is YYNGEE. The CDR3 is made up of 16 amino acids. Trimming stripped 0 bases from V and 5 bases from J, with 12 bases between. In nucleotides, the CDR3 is TGTGCCAGCAGCGTAGGAGCATCCTCAAATAATTCACCCCTCCACTTT. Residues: CASSVGASSNNSPLHF.

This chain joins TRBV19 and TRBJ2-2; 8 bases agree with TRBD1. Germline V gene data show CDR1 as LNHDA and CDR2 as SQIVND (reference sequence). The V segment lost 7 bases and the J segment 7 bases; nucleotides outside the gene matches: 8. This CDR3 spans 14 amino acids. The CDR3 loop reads CASITGQGIGELFF. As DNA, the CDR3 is TGTGCCAGTATCACAGGACAGGGTATCGGGGAGCTGTTTTTT.

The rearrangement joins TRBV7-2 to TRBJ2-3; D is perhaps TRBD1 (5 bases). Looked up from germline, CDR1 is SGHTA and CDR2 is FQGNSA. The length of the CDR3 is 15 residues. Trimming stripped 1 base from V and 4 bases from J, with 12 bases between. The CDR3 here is CASSLVGLGPDTQYF. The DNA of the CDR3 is TGTGCCAGCAGCTTAGTGGGTCTGGGGCCAGATACGCAGTATTTT.

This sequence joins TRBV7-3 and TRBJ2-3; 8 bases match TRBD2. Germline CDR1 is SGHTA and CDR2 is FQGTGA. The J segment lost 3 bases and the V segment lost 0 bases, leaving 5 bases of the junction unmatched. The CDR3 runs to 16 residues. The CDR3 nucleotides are TGTGCCAGCAGCTTAACCGCGGCTAGCGGGACAGATACGCAGTATTTT. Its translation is CASSLTAASGTDTQYF.

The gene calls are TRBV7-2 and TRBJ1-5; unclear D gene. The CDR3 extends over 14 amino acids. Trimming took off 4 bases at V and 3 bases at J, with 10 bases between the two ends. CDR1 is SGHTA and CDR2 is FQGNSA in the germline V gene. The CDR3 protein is CASSYPGNNQPQHF. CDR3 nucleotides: TGTGCCAGCAGCTACCCGGGGAACAATCAGCCCCAGCATTTT.

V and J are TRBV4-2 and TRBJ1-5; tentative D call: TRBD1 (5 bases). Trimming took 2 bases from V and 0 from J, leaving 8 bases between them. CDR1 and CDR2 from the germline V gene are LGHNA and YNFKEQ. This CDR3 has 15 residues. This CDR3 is CASSQTDSSNQPQHF. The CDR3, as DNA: TGTGCCAGCAGCCAAACCGACAGTAGCAATCAGCCCCAGCATTTT.

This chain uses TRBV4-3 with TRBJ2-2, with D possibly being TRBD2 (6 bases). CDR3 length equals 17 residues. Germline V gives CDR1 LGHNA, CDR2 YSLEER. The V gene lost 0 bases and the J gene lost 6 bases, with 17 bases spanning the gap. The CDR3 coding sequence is TGCGCCAGCAGCCAAGATCTTCTCGGGAGTTATGCCGGGGAGCTGTTTTTT. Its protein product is CASSQDLLGSYAGELFF.